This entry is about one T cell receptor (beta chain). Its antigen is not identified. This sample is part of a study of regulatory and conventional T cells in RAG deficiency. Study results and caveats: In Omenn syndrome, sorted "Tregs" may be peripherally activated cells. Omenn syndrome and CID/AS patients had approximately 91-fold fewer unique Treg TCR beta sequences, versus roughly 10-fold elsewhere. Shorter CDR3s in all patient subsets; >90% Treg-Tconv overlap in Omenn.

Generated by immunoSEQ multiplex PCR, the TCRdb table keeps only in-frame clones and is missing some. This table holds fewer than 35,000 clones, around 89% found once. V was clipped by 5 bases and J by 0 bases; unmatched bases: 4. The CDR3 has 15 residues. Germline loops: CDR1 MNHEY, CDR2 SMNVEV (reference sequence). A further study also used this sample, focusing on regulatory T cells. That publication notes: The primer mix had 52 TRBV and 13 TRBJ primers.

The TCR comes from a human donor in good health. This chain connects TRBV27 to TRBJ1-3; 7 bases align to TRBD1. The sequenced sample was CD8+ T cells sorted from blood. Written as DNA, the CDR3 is TGTGCCAGCAGTAGGGGGCCTCACTCTGGAAACACCATATATTTT. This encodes CASSRGPHSGNTIYF.